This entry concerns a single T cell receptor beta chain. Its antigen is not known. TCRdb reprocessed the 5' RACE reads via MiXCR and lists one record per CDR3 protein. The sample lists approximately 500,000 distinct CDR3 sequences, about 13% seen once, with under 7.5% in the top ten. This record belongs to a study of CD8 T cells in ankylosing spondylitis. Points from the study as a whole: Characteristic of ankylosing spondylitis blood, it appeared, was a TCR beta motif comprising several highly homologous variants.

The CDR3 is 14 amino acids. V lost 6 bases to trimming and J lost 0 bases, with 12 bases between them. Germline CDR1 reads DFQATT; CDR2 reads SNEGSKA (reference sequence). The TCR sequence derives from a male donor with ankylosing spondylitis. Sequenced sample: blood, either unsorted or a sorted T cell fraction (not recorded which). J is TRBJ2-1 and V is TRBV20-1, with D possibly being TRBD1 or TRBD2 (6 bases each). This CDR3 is CSAGGFPSYNEQFF. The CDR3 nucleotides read TGCAGTGCAGGGGGGTTTCCCTCCTACAATGAGCAGTTCTTC.